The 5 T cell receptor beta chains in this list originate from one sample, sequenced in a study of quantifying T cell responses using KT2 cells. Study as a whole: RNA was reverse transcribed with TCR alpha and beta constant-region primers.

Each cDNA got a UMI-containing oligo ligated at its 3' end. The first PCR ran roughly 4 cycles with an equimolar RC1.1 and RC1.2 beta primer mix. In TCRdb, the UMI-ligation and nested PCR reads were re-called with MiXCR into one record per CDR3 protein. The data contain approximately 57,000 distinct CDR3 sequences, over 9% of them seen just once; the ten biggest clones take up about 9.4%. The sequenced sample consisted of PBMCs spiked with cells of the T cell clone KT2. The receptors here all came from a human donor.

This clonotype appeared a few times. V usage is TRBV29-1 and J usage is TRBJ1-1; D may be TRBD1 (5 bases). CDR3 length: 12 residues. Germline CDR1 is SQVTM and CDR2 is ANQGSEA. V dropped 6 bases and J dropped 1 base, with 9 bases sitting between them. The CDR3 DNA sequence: TGCAGCGTAGTTACAGGGAACACTGAAGCTTTCTTT. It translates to CSVVTGNTEAFF.

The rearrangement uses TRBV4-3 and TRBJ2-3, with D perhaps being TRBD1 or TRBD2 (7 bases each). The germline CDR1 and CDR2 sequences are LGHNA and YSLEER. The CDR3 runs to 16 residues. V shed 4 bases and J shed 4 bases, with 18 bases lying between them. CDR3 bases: TGCGCCAGCAGCCCCCAGACAGGGAGGGAGGCAGATACGCAGTATTTT. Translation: CASSPQTGREADTQYF.

CDR3 sequence: CAWSVGGAGDTQYF. In nucleotides, the CDR3 is TGTGCCTGGAGTGTAGGGGGCGCAGGGGATACGCAGTATTTT. This chain joins TRBV30 and TRBJ2-3, with 7 positions matching TRBD1. Trimming cost V 0 bases and J 6 bases; bases outside gene matches: 6. The V gene's germline CDR1 is GTSNPN and CDR2 SVGIG (reference sequence). The CDR3 consists of 14 residues.

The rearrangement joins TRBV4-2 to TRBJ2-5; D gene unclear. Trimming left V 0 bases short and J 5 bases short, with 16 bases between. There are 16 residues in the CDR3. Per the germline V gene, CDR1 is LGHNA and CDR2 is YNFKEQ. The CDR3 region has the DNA TGTGCCAGCAGCCAAGATCCCCCTCGAGGTCCCGAGACCCAGTACTTC. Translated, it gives CASSQDPPRGPETQYF.

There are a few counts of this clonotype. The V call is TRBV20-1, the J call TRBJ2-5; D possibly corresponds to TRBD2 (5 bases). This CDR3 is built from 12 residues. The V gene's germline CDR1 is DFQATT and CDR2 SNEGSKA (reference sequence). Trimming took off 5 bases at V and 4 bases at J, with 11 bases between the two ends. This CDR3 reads CSAASGRETQYF. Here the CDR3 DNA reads TGCAGTGCTGCCAGCGGTCGAGAGACCCAGTACTTC.